This entry features one T cell receptor (beta chain) sequence. The length of the CDR3 is 13 residues. Trimming left V 6 bases short and J 3 bases short, with 11 bases between. The data originate from a study of blood T cell repertoires in COVID-19. Across the study: The United States, Italy and Spain were the sources of the acute and convalescent COVID-19 samples. Sample material is recorded as cDNA or gDNA derived from T cells, B-cell-depleted T cells, or PBMCs.

How the authors handled the data: Nucleated cell counts were estimated from reference gene primer amplification. Some clones are missing from TCRdb's copy, which holds only in-frame ones; the method was immunoSEQ multiplex PCR. Clone size and the V and J calls come from that table; the DNA yielded D and trimming. The data show more than 150,000 clones, 75% to 90% seen once. The origin of this receptor is a man in his forties with acute or convalescent COVID-19. The chain has TRBV12-3 or TRBV12-4 and TRBJ1-1; D gene unclear. Source material: peripheral blood. The CDR3 DNA sequence: TGTGCCAGCAGCTCCGGGTGGGACACTGAAGCTTTCTTT. Residues: CASSSGWDTEAFF.